The present T cell receptor beta chain was sequenced within a study of response to subunit inactivated influenza vaccine. Study conclusions and caveats: Only a handful of new T cells, the authors suggested, are recruited with each seasonal influenza vaccination.

Of note for this clonotype: Its antigen is as yet unknown.

MiXCR was run by TCRdb on the RT-PCR reads, yielding one entry per CDR3 protein. The sample carries about 780,000 distinct CDR3 sequences, around a sixth recorded once. The CDR3 extends over 15 amino acids. Germline CDR1 and CDR2: LNHDA and SQIVND (reference sequence). V gave up 5 bases and J gave up 0 bases, with 8 bases separating them. The TCR was taken from a man aged 45-65 years who received an inactivated influenza vaccine. The input for sequencing was PBMCs from blood, taken less than 6 days after vaccination. This rearrangement joins TRBV19 to TRBJ2-6; D not certain. The CDR3 reads CASSSVASGANVLTF. In nucleotides, the CDR3 is TGTGCCAGTAGTTCAGTGGCCTCTGGGGCCAACGTCCTGACTTTC.